The next 20 T cell receptor beta chains were all read from a single sample in a study of OX40 agonist ivuxolimab in advanced cancers. Method: immunoSEQ multiplex PCR; TCRdb's copy keeps in-frame clones and lacks some. The table has over 65,000 clones, roughly 86% seen once. The sample here was CD4+ or CD8+ T cells sorted from blood, taken in a trial of the OX40 agonist ivuxolimab. The origin of the receptors is an adult with an advanced solid tumor such as melanoma, head and neck, liver or kidney cancer.

The chain has TRBV14 and TRBJ2-5; no firm D call. The end of the DNA aligns better with TRBJ2-7, so the J call may be wrong. The length of the CDR3 is 14 residues. The germline CDR1 and CDR2 sequences are SGHDN and FVKESK. In DNA form, the CDR3 reads TGTGCCAGCAGCCAAGAGGATCGGCCCTACGAGCAGTACTTC. Its translation: CASSQEDRPYEQYF.

This clone was seen more than once but under ten times. The rearrangement uses TRBV30 and TRBJ1-5; TRBD1 is a possible D gene (6 bases). V dropped 3 bases and J dropped 5 bases, with 14 bases sitting between them. The germline gives CDR1 GTSNPN, CDR2 SVGIG (reference sequence). The CDR3 is 14 residues long. DNA for the CDR3: TGTGCCTGGAGCCTGGGGGCTAGGGATCAGCCCCAGCATTTT. Translation gives CAWSLGARDQPQHF.

The chain employs TRBV19 and TRBJ1-2; tentative D call: TRBD1 (5 bases). Per the germline V gene, CDR1 is LNHDA and CDR2 is SQIVND (reference sequence). The V end lost 6 bases, the J end lost 0 bases, and 14 bases lay between the germline ends. This CDR3 has 15 residues. The CDR3 sequence: CASSIEDKANYGYTF. For the CDR3, the DNA is TGTGCCAGTAGCATTGAGGACAAAGCTAACTATGGCTACACCTTC.

This clone has only one observation. The chain uses TRBV9 and TRBJ2-3, with D tentatively TRBD1 or TRBD2 (6 bases each). CDR1 is SGDLS and CDR2 is YYNGEE in the germline V gene. This CDR3 spans 15 amino acids. V lost 4 bases and J lost 5, with 17 bases in between. Here the CDR3 DNA reads TGTGCCAGCAGCCCAGGGGTAGCGGCCGGAGATACGCAGTATTTT. It yields the protein CASSPGVAAGDTQYF.

The V call is TRBV5-5, the J call TRBJ1-6; D unresolved. The CDR3 has 15 residues. CDR1 and CDR2 from the germline V gene are SGHKS and YYEKEE (reference sequence). Between the trimmed V and J ends, which lost 2 bases and 10 bases, there was a span of 16 bases. The CDR3 loop reads CASSFEHETRSPLHF. The CDR3 nucleotides are TGTGCCAGCAGCTTCGAGCATGAGACCCGATCACCCCTCCACTTT.

V gene TRBV6-6 combines with J gene TRBJ1-6, with D tentatively TRBD1 (5 bases). From germline, CDR1 is MNHNY and CDR2 SVGAGI (reference sequence). With 0 bases removed from V and 9 bases from J, the gap between germline ends came to 15 bases. This CDR3 contains 16 residues. In DNA, the CDR3 is TGTGCCAGCAGTTACTCGTCTTGGCCTGGGGGTTCACCCCTCCACTTT. Protein product: CASSYSSWPGGSPLHF.

This clone was recorded only once. The rearrangement joins TRBV7-8 to TRBJ2-3, with D tentatively TRBD1 (5 bases). V lost 4 bases and J lost 9, with 14 bases in between. The length of the CDR3 is 13 residues. Germline V gene sequence: CDR1 SGHVS, CDR2 FQNEAQ. CDR3 sequence (DNA): TGTGCCAGCAGCTCCATCCTACAGGACACGCAGTATTTT. It specifies CASSSILQDTQYF.

The gene calls are TRBV7-6 and TRBJ1-3; D remains unclear. The germline V and J ends were trimmed by 4 bases and 0 bases, with 7 bases remaining between them. The germline V gene encodes CDR1 SGHVS and CDR2 FNYEAQ. This CDR3 contains 14 residues. The CDR3 region has the DNA TGTGCCAGCAGCTCAACCTCCTCTGGAAACACCATATATTTT. Its translation is CASSSTSSGNTIYF.

This clone was picked up a small number of times. The genes are TRBV27 and TRBJ1-2; D is possibly TRBD1 (6 bases). The germline CDR1 and CDR2 sequences are MNHEY and SMNVEV (reference sequence). The V end was cut by 6 bases, the J end by 2 bases, with 16 bases between. CDR3 length equals 15 residues. Here the CDR3 reads CASSPTGGLNYGYTF. CDR3 coding DNA: TGTGCCAGCAGCCCGACGGGGGGGCTAAACTATGGCTACACCTTC.

This chain connects TRBV27 to TRBJ2-1; D is possibly TRBD2 (5 bases). This CDR3 has 12 amino acids. V was shortened by 10 bases and J by 9 bases, with 16 bases between the two germline ends. Germline assignment: CDR1 MNHEY and CDR2 SMNVEV (reference sequence). CDR3 loop: CATRSVGGEQFF. CDR3 sequence (DNA): TGTGCCACGAGGAGTGTTGGAGGTGAGCAGTTCTTC.

J is TRBJ1-1 and V is TRBV6-1; unclear D gene. Germline V gene lookup returns CDR1 MNHNS and CDR2 SASEGT. The CDR3 has 14 amino acids. The germline V and J ends were trimmed by 4 bases and 5 bases, with 14 bases remaining between them. CDR3 coding DNA: TGTGCCAGCAGTGCGCTACAAGCGTTTACTGAAGCTTTCTTT. Encoded protein: CASSALQAFTEAFF.

V gene TRBV7-3 combines with J gene TRBJ2-1; the D gene is possibly TRBD2 (5 bases). CDR1 and CDR2 from the germline V gene are SGHTA and FQGTGA. Trimming took 4 bases from V and 5 from J, leaving 21 bases between them. The CDR3 sequence is 17 residues long. This CDR3 is CASSSIAGGYSNNEQFF. The CDR3 coding sequence is TGTGCCAGCAGCTCGATAGCCGGCGGGTACTCGAACAATGAGCAGTTCTTC.

This chain links TRBV7-9 with TRBJ2-1, with 15 bases matching TRBD2. The germline gives CDR1 SEHNR, CDR2 FQNEAQ (reference sequence). The CDR3 has 17 residues. The V and J ends lost 2 bases and 7 bases, in that order; junction bases with no gene match: 6. The CDR3: CASSLPGLAGGYNEQFF. The DNA for the CDR3 is TGTGCCAGCAGCTTACCCGGACTAGCGGGGGGGTATAATGAGCAGTTCTTC.

This clone has only a few counts. The chain carries TRBV13 and TRBJ2-1; no reliable D call. Trimming pared 6 bases from V and 0 bases from J, leaving 12 bases between. The germline CDR1 and CDR2 sequences are PRHDT and FYEKMQ (reference sequence). The CDR3 has 15 amino acids. CDR3 in DNA: TGTGCCAGCAGAGAGGCAGACAACTCCTACAATGAGCAGTTCTTC. Residues: CASREADNSYNEQFF.

The rearrangement joins TRBV20-1 to TRBJ2-1; D uncertain. Trimming left V 5 bases short and J 8 bases short, with 7 bases between. Per germline, CDR1 DFQATT and CDR2 SNEGSKA (reference sequence). The CDR3 totals 10 residues. The CDR3 nucleotides read TGCAGTGCTGGATTAGATGAGCAGTTCTTC. Amino acid sequence: CSAGLDEQFF.

This rearrangement joins TRBV14 to TRBJ2-5; D not resolved. The closer fit of TRBJ2-7 to the DNA end suggests the J call may be wrong. This CDR3 has 13 amino acids. Germline assignment: CDR1 SGHDN and CDR2 FVKESK. CDR3 sequence reads: CASSQGNSYEQYF. CDR3 sequence (DNA): TGTGCCAGCAGCCAAGGGAACTCCTACGAGCAGTACTTC.

This clone was detected a few times. The chain uses TRBV5-6 and TRBJ2-7; the match to TRBD1 covers 7 bases. The CDR3 runs to 15 residues. J lost 7 bases, V lost 2 bases, and 12 bases had no gene match. CDR1 SGHDT and CDR2 YYEEEE come from the germline V gene. In DNA form, the CDR3 reads TGTGCCAGCAGCTTATACGGGACAGCCCTCGAGGAGCAGTACTTC. The encoded protein is CASSLYGTALEEQYF.

This clone has a single count. V gene TRBV7-2 combines with J gene TRBJ2-2; TRBD1 matches at 8 bases. Per germline, CDR1 SGHTA and CDR2 FQGNSA. With 6 bases clipped from V and 4 bases from J, the junction kept 4 bases outside the gene matches. This CDR3 comprises 14 residues. The CDR3, as DNA: TGTGCCAGCAGATGGACAGGGAGCACCGGGGAGCTGTTTTTT. It translates to CASRWTGSTGELFF. The full variable domain, its missing parts supplied by reference TRBV7-2 and TRBJ2-2, is GAGVSQSPSNKVTEKGKDVELRCDPISGHTALYWYRQSLGQGLEFLIYFQGNSAPDKSGLPSDRFSAERTGGSVSTLTIQRTQQEDSAVYLCASRWTGSTGELFFGEGSRLTVL.

This chain connects TRBV27 to TRBJ2-1; 9 nucleotides match TRBD2. V trimming: 8 bases; J trimming: 6 bases; junction bases outside the gene matches: 5. Germline loops: CDR1 MNHEY, CDR2 SMNVEV (reference sequence). The CDR3 loop spans 13 amino acids. The CDR3 DNA sequence: TGTGCCAGCTCCCGAGCGGGGGGCAATGAGCAGTTCTTC. Its protein product is CASSRAGGNEQFF.

J is TRBJ2-1 and V is TRBV29-1; TRBD2 matches at 9 bases. The junction had 11 bases not matched to a gene; V was cut back by 4 bases and J by 4 bases. There are 16 residues in the CDR3. Germline V gene lookup returns CDR1 SQVTM and CDR2 ANQGSEA. The CDR3 coding sequence is TGCAGCGTTGGAGGACTAGCGTCCCTTTTTTACAATGAGCAGTTCTTC. Amino acid sequence: CSVGGLASLFYNEQFF.